This paragraph reports one TCR beta chain. The data were obtained in a study of control samples from healthy donors and cancer patients. TCRdb's table, derived via immunoSEQ multiplex PCR, lists solely in-frame clones and lacks some. This sample yields some 120,000 clones, of which around 90% are seen a single time; less than 9.5% belongs to the top ten. The CDR3 has 12 residues. Trimming took 4 bases from V and 10 from J, leaving 9 bases between them. The germline CDR1 and CDR2 sequences are KGHDR and SFDVKD. The specimen sequenced was blood. The TCR originated in a man in his forties in good health. This chain uses TRBV24-1 with TRBJ1-4; D uncertain. The CDR3, as DNA: TGTGCCACCAGTGAGGCCGTGGGAAAACTGTTTTTT. Protein sequence: CATSEAVGKLFF.